A selection of T cell receptor beta chains follows, all from one sample in a study of shared clonotypes between healthy human individuals. Clones were read by immunoSEQ multiplex PCR, and TCRdb kept only the in-frame ones, dropping some. The table has about 2.1 million clones, approximately 92% seen once. Material for sequencing was naive CD8+ T cells from PBMCs. The receptor set was obtained from a man aged 18 to 30 in good health. Some clones in this sample may be carry-over from other donors' samples. The CDR3 runs from the conserved cysteine through the conserved F or W. The D gene is left open where the match is weak. The size field is filled for only some rows; it gives once, few, many or a size class.

j_call: TRBJ2-1; clone_size: .; v_call: TRBV13; d_call: .; cdr3_nt: TGTGCCAGCAGCTTAGGCAGGCGGAGCTCCTACAATGAGCAGTTCTTC; cdr3_aa: CASSLGRRSSYNEQFF
j_call: TRBJ1-2; clone_size: .; v_call: TRBV28; d_call: .; cdr3_nt: TGTGCCAGCAGTTTGAGGACCCTAGGGGTAGACTATGGCTACACCTTC; cdr3_aa: CASSLRTLGVDYGYTF
j_call: TRBJ2-7; clone_size: .; v_call: TRBV29-1; d_call: TRBD2; cdr3_nt: TGCAGCGTTGAAGTAGCGGGAGCCTACGAGCAGTACTTC; cdr3_aa: CSVEVAGAYEQYF
j_call: TRBJ2-7; clone_size: .; v_call: TRBV7-9; d_call: TRBD2; cdr3_nt: TGTGCCAGCAGCTCCCTGGGGACTAGCGGGAGGGCCTCCTACGAGCAGTACTTC; cdr3_aa: CASSSLGTSGRASYEQYF
j_call: TRBJ2-1; clone_size: .; v_call: TRBV5-1; d_call: .; cdr3_nt: TGCGCCAGCAGCCCAGATCCGGAACCTGGCTACAATGAGCAGTTCTTC; cdr3_aa: CASSPDPEPGYNEQFF
j_call: TRBJ2-7; clone_size: .; v_call: TRBV5-1; d_call: .; cdr3_nt: TGCGCCAGCAGCGAAAGTTGGGACTTGAGCTCCTACGAGCAGTACTTC; cdr3_aa: CASSESWDLSSYEQYF
j_call: TRBJ2-1; clone_size: .; v_call: TRBV7-9; d_call: .; cdr3_nt: TGTGCCAGCAGCCGTGCAGGAATGCACAATGAGCAGTTCTTC; cdr3_aa: CASSRAGMHNEQFF
j_call: TRBJ1-2; clone_size: .; v_call: TRBV5-4; d_call: .; cdr3_nt: TGTGCCAGTCTCGGCGCGGACACACGAGGGGATGGCTACACCTTC; cdr3_aa: CASLGADTRGDGYTF
j_call: TRBJ2-2; clone_size: once; v_call: TRBV11-2; d_call: TRBD2; cdr3_nt: TGTGCCAGCAGCTCCCATCCTAGCGGGGTACTCCTCACCGGGGAGCTGTTTTTT; cdr3_aa: CASSSHPSGVLLTGELFF
j_call: TRBJ2-1; clone_size: once; v_call: TRBV7-9; d_call: TRBD1; cdr3_nt: TGTGCCAGCAGCTCGGGACAGGGCAACTACAATGAGCAGTTCTTC; cdr3_aa: CASSSGQGNYNEQFF
j_call: TRBJ2-7; clone_size: .; v_call: TRBV7-2; d_call: .; cdr3_nt: TGTGCCAGCAGCCGGGTCTTCTCCTACGAGCAGTACTTC; cdr3_aa: CASSRVFSYEQYF
j_call: TRBJ2-1; clone_size: once; v_call: TRBV29-1; d_call: .; cdr3_nt: TGCAGCGGCACCCCCGGGACCTTGAATGAGCAGTTCTTC; cdr3_aa: CSGTPGTLNEQFF
j_call: TRBJ2-1; clone_size: .; v_call: TRBV19; d_call: .; cdr3_nt: TGTGCCAGTAGTCGCTTACAGGGAAATGAGCAGTTCTTC; cdr3_aa: CASSRLQGNEQFF
j_call: TRBJ2-2; clone_size: .; v_call: TRBV27; d_call: .; cdr3_nt: TGTGCCAGCAGTTTAGGGGGCGGGGAGCTGTTTTTT; cdr3_aa: CASSLGGGELFF
j_call: TRBJ2-7; clone_size: .; v_call: TRBV29-1; d_call: .; cdr3_nt: TGCAGCGTCGTGGACTACTCCTACGAGCAGTACTTC; cdr3_aa: CSVVDYSYEQYF
j_call: TRBJ1-2; clone_size: .; v_call: TRBV27; d_call: .; cdr3_nt: TGTGCCAGCAGTTTACCAGGGTACGGCTACACCTTC; cdr3_aa: CASSLPGYGYTF
j_call: TRBJ1-1; clone_size: few; v_call: TRBV25-1; d_call: .; cdr3_nt: TGTGCCAGCAGTGTAACATTTGCCACTGAAGCTTTCTTT; cdr3_aa: CASSVTFATEAFF
j_call: TRBJ2-2; clone_size: .; v_call: TRBV4-1; d_call: .; cdr3_nt: TGCGCCAGCAGCCCGCAATCATCCAGGAACACCGGGGAGCTGTTTTTT; cdr3_aa: CASSPQSSRNTGELFF
j_call: TRBJ1-4; clone_size: .; v_call: TRBV7-9; d_call: .; cdr3_nt: TGTGCCAGCAGTCAAGATGGGGGGATTGAAAAACTGTTTTTT; cdr3_aa: CASSQDGGIEKLFF
j_call: TRBJ2-6; clone_size: .; v_call: TRBV14; d_call: .; cdr3_nt: TGTGCCAGCAGCCAATGGGACACTGGGGCCAACGTCCTGACTTTC; cdr3_aa: CASSQWDTGANVLTF
j_call: TRBJ1-1; clone_size: .; v_call: TRBV2; d_call: .; cdr3_nt: TGTGCCAGCAGTGCGGGTAGCCTGGGGACTGAAGCTTTCTTT; cdr3_aa: CASSAGSLGTEAFF
j_call: TRBJ2-5; clone_size: .; v_call: TRBV5-1; d_call: .; cdr3_nt: TGCGCCAGCAGCTTGGGGCCACGGGTCCACCAAGAGACCCAGTACTTC; cdr3_aa: CASSLGPRVHQETQYF
j_call: TRBJ2-1; clone_size: .; v_call: TRBV7-8; d_call: TRBD2; cdr3_nt: TGTGCCAGCAGCTTACTAGCGGGACAGTACAATGAGCAGTTCTTC; cdr3_aa: CASSLLAGQYNEQFF
j_call: TRBJ2-1; clone_size: .; v_call: TRBV4-3; d_call: .; cdr3_nt: TGCGCCAGCAGCCAAGATTCGGGGTTTTCCTACAATGAGCAGTTCTTC; cdr3_aa: CASSQDSGFSYNEQFF
j_call: TRBJ2-7; clone_size: .; v_call: TRBV5-1; d_call: .; cdr3_nt: TGCGCCAGCAGCTCGCCGACAGGGGACTACTCCTACGAGCAGTACTTC; cdr3_aa: CASSSPTGDYSYEQYF
j_call: TRBJ2-2; clone_size: .; v_call: TRBV28; d_call: .; cdr3_nt: TGTGCCAGCAGTTACACACCCGCGAACACCGGGGAGCTGTTTTTT; cdr3_aa: CASSYTPANTGELFF
j_call: TRBJ1-5; clone_size: .; v_call: TRBV27; d_call: .; cdr3_nt: TGTGCCAGCAGTAAACTCGGGCGGGGTCAGCCCCAGCATTTT; cdr3_aa: CASSKLGRGQPQHF
j_call: TRBJ2-2; clone_size: .; v_call: TRBV15; d_call: .; cdr3_nt: TGTGCCACCAGCAGGAAGGGCCACGGGGAGCTGTTTTTT; cdr3_aa: CATSRKGHGELFF
j_call: TRBJ1-3; clone_size: .; v_call: TRBV7-2; d_call: .; cdr3_nt: TGTGCCAGCAGCTCCAGGGAATGGGGAAACACCATATATTTT; cdr3_aa: CASSSREWGNTIYF
j_call: TRBJ2-1; clone_size: .; v_call: TRBV2; d_call: TRBD1; cdr3_nt: TGTGCCAGCTACACCGGGACAGGGGGCCATGAGCAGTTCTTC; cdr3_aa: CASYTGTGGHEQFF
j_call: TRBJ1-2; clone_size: .; v_call: TRBV29-1; d_call: .; cdr3_nt: TGCAGCGTCCTAACCCCCAGGGTACCCTATGGCTACACCTTC; cdr3_aa: CSVLTPRVPYGYTF
j_call: TRBJ2-1; clone_size: .; v_call: TRBV7-3; d_call: .; cdr3_nt: TGTGCCAGCAGCTTAGGAGGGTGGAATGAGCAGTTCTTC; cdr3_aa: CASSLGGWNEQFF
j_call: TRBJ2-7; clone_size: once; v_call: TRBV6-1; d_call: .; cdr3_nt: TGTGCCAGCTCGGGGATGTCCCACGAGCAGTACTTC; cdr3_aa: CASSGMSHEQYF
j_call: TRBJ1-2; clone_size: once; v_call: TRBV5-5; d_call: TRBD1; cdr3_nt: TGTGCCAGCAGCCCCTGGGACAGCTCCTATGGCTACACCTTC; cdr3_aa: CASSPWDSSYGYTF
j_call: TRBJ1-1; clone_size: .; v_call: TRBV29-1; d_call: .; cdr3_nt: TGCAGCGGCAGGGTGAACACTGAAGCTTTCTTT; cdr3_aa: CSGRVNTEAFF